The present T cell receptor (beta chain) was sequenced within a study of radiation and T cells in renal cell carcinoma. General observations from the study: Pretreatment tumor biopsies were lacking, so baseline clonotypes are unknown. Top tumor clonotypes rose in blood 2 weeks post-radiation, then contracted.

About this clone itself: Its antigen is not known.

CDR1 LNHDA and CDR2 SQIVND come from the germline V gene (reference sequence). The CDR3 is made up of 10 amino acids. V lost 6 bases to trimming and J lost 6 bases, with 4 bases between them. TCRdb's copy holds only in-frame clones and misses some; the assay was immunoSEQ multiplex PCR. This table holds 60,000 to 95,000 clones, approximately 87% found once. Time point in this sample: blood 4 weeks post-SBRT, at nephrectomy. Treatment given: 15 Gy SBRT to primary tumor, nephrectomy 4 weeks later. Nephrectomy followed 15 Gy stereotactic body radiation by 4 weeks. Serial blood draws occurred at baseline and 2 and 4 weeks post-SBRT.

The material was blood, obtained from a patient whose treatment included radiotherapy and nephrectomy. The gene calls are TRBV19 and TRBJ2-3; D is ambiguous. This TCR was recovered from a woman aged 55-70 years with renal cell carcinoma. CDR3: CASRGDTQYF. CDR3 coding DNA: TGTGCCAGTAGGGGGGATACGCAGTATTTT.